The present TCR beta chain was sequenced within a study of blood T cell repertoires in COVID-19. About the study: Researchers got acute and convalescent COVID-19 samples from the United States, Italy and Spain.

This clone was observed a single time. Measured with immunoSEQ multiplex PCR; TCRdb has only the in-frame clones, and not every one. The table has around 340,000 clones, 88% seen once; the top ten hold 1%. The sequence was collected from a woman in her thirties who had been exposed to COVID-19. The source material was PBMCs or T cells enriched from blood (not recorded which).

CDR3 protein: CASSAEAGGYEQYF. The CDR3, as DNA: TGTGCCAGCAGCGCCGAAGCGGGAGGATACGAGCAGTACTTC. V and J are TRBV7-9 and TRBJ2-7; TRBD2 agrees at 9 bases. Germline CDR1 is SEHNR and CDR2 is FQNEAQ (reference sequence). CDR3 size: 14 residues. The V and J ends lost 5 bases and 4 bases, in that order; junction bases with no gene match: 6.